One sample yielded the 2 T cell receptor beta chains listed below, sequenced in a study of OX40 agonist ivuxolimab in advanced cancers. Libraries were prepared through the immunoSEQ multiplex PCR assay. TCRdb took over this immuneACCESS table, retaining in-frame rearrangements with V and J assigned. Such tables are incomplete; in checked studies, under half of the missing clones stem from an unresolved V gene, and the remainder is unexplained. The sample table lists about 46,000 clones, around 90% of them with a count of one. Of the sample, approximately 10% falls within the top ten clones. This sample comprised CD4+ or CD8+ T cells sorted from blood, obtained in a trial of the OX40 agonist ivuxolimab. These receptors all stem from an adult with an advanced solid tumor such as melanoma, head and neck, liver or kidney cancer.

The CDR3 sequence: CASSHGQGWVNEQFF. The CDR3 DNA is TGTGCCAGCAGTCACGGACAGGGGTGGGTCAATGAGCAGTTCTTC. The chain has TRBV27 and TRBJ2-1; 9 bases align to TRBD1. Looked up from germline, CDR1 is MNHEY and CDR2 is SMNVEV (reference sequence). Losses at the gene ends were 5 bases for V and 6 bases for J; bases not matched to a gene: 8. The CDR3 has 15 amino acids.

This clone came up a few times. The chain links TRBV11-3 to TRBJ1-2; no clear D. From germline, CDR1 is SGHNT and CDR2 YENEEA. Trimming removed 1 base at V and 7 bases at J, with 10 bases between. This CDR3 region has 13 residues. CDR3 residues: CASSLVGVGGYTF. The CDR3 region has the DNA TGTGCCAGCAGCTTAGTGGGTGTTGGTGGCTACACCTTC.